Each of the 22 T cell receptor beta chains below was sequenced from the same sample in a study of monozygotic twins with inflammatory bowel disease (dated by TCRdb to the late 2010s). The library was made by 5' RACE. The data were produced on an Illumina HiSeq 2500. After the reads were reprocessed by TCRdb, one entry was made per CDR3 protein sequence, with no DNA. This specimen's table enumerates approximately 150,000 distinct CDR3 sequences. The ten most abundant clones make up about 2.6% of the sample. Sequenced: blood. The receptors here all came from a human donor with ulcerative colitis or Crohn's disease, or a healthy co-twin of an affected twin (not recorded which).

The CDR3 sequence: CASSFHRDQPGNEQFF. The chain has TRBV6-2 or TRBV6-3 and TRBJ2-1; lacking DNA, the TRBD2 call made by TCRdb goes unchecked. CDR1 is MNHEY and CDR2 is SVGEGT in the germline V gene. This CDR3 has 16 amino acids.

The chain uses TRBV11-1 and TRBJ2-5; TCRdb gives TRBD1 as the D gene, but with no DNA this cannot be confirmed. The CDR3 sequence is 14 residues long. The germline V gene encodes CDR1 SGHAT and CDR2 FQDESV (reference sequence). CDR3 in amino acids: CASSSQGIGETQYF.

V usage is TRBV6-5 and J usage is TRBJ2-6; the TRBD1 assignment by TCRdb is unverifiable without DNA. The CDR3 covers 16 residues. Germline loops: CDR1 MNHEY, CDR2 SVGAGI. Here the CDR3 reads CASSYSGGSGANALTF.

This chain connects TRBV7-9 to TRBJ2-7. Germline assignment: CDR1 SEHNR and CDR2 FQNEAQ (reference sequence). CDR3 length equals 13 residues. CDR3 residues: CASSLAPECEQYF.

The chain links TRBV20-1 to TRBJ2-3; as DNA is missing, the TRBD1 call by TCRdb cannot be tested. CDR3 size: 15 residues. The germline V gene has CDR1 DFQATT and CDR2 SNEGSKA (reference sequence). The CDR3 region is CSAAPDIRTTDTQYF.

The chain uses TRBV20-1 and TRBJ2-7; the TCRdb call, TRBD2, lacks DNA for checking. This CDR3 comprises 14 residues. Germline CDR1 DFQATT, CDR2 SNEGSKA (reference sequence). CDR3 region: CSAWTSGGLYEQYF.

V usage is TRBV7-6 and J usage is TRBJ2-1; absent DNA, TCRdb's TRBD1 call cannot be checked. The CDR3 has 16 residues. Per germline, CDR1 SGHVS and CDR2 FNYEAQ. The CDR3 loop reads CASSPYRGSSYNEQFF.

The J gene is TRBJ2-3, the V gene TRBV20-1. Per germline, CDR1 DFQATT and CDR2 SNEGSKA (reference sequence). The CDR3 totals 12 residues. The CDR3 protein is CSASPNTDTQYF.

The chain combines TRBV6-5 with TRBJ1-1; absent DNA, TCRdb's TRBD1 call cannot be checked. Looked up from germline, CDR1 is MNHEY and CDR2 is SVGAGI. This CDR3 has 16 residues. This CDR3 reads CASSYSGGRTNTEAFF.

The chain links TRBV5-1 to TRBJ1-1; lacking DNA, the TRBD1 call made by TCRdb goes unchecked. CDR3 length equals 15 residues. Germline CDR1 is SGHRS and CDR2 is YFSETQ. The CDR3 here is CASSLAAGRNTEAFF.

This chain connects TRBV5-1 to TRBJ2-3; the TRBD2 assignment by TCRdb is unverifiable without DNA. The CDR3 totals 13 residues. CDR1 and CDR2 from the germline V gene are SGHRS and YFSETQ. The CDR3 is CASSWTLTDTQYF.

V and J are TRBV20-1 and TRBJ2-7; with no DNA, the TCRdb D assignment of TRBD1 cannot be verified. Germline CDR1 reads DFQATT; CDR2 reads SNEGSKA (reference sequence). This CDR3 spans 13 amino acids. This CDR3 is CSASAGEPYEQYF.

The chain joins TRBV7-2 to TRBJ2-1. The germline CDR1 and CDR2 sequences are SGHTA and FQGNSA. This CDR3 contains 15 residues. This chain's CDR3 is CASRPSGSSYNEQFF.

V gene TRBV6-6 combines with J gene TRBJ2-7. Germline V gene data show CDR1 as MNHNY and CDR2 as SVGAGI (reference sequence). The length of the CDR3 is 12 residues. CDR3 sequence reads: CASSYRSYEQYF.

The genes are TRBV4-3 and TRBJ1-2. From germline, CDR1 is LGHNA and CDR2 YSLEER. The CDR3 covers 14 residues. The CDR3 sequence is CASSQDYGKYGYTF.

V usage is TRBV18 and J usage is TRBJ2-3; TCRdb lists TRBD1, though no DNA is available to test this call. The V gene's germline CDR1 is KGHSH and CDR2 LQKENI. The length of the CDR3 is 15 residues. CDR3 residues: CASSKRGSSTDTQYF.

By frequency, this clonotype is medium-sized. J is TRBJ1-4 and V is TRBV5-1. CDR1 is SGHRS, CDR2 YFSETQ, per germline. This CDR3 comprises 14 residues. The CDR3 sequence: CASSRGATNEKLFF.

V and J are TRBV10-3 and TRBJ2-3; without DNA, the TCRdb call of TRBD1 cannot be checked. The germline CDR1 and CDR2 sequences are ENHRY and SYGVKD. CDR3 length equals 15 residues. This CDR3 is CAIRDDRMVTDTQYF.

This rearrangement joins TRBV7-2 to TRBJ2-1; TCRdb lists TRBD2, though no DNA is available to test this call. The germline CDR1 and CDR2 sequences are SGHTA and FQGNSA. CDR3 length: 16 residues. The CDR3 here is CASSSRTSGVYNEQFF.

The V call is TRBV24-1, the J call TRBJ2-1; as DNA is missing, the TRBD1 call by TCRdb cannot be tested. The CDR3 has 13 residues. CDR1 and CDR2 from the germline V gene are KGHDR and SFDVKD. The CDR3 spells CATSDLGHQEQFF.

This rearrangement joins TRBV20-1 to TRBJ2-7; the TCRdb D gene call, TRBD1, has no DNA to confirm it. Germline V lookup: CDR1 DFQATT, CDR2 SNEGSKA (reference sequence). The CDR3 consists of 15 residues. This CDR3 is CSASPGTGAYYEQYF.

This chain connects TRBV20-1 to TRBJ1-1; the TRBD1 assignment by TCRdb is unverifiable without DNA. This CDR3 spans 14 amino acids. CDR1 and CDR2 (germline): DFQATT, SNEGSKA (reference sequence). This chain's CDR3 is CSAVYPGGVAEAFF.